This entry concerns a single T cell receptor beta chain. The protocol was immunoSEQ multiplex PCR, while the TCRdb copy is restricted to in-frame clones and leaves out a portion. The sample table includes under 150,000 clones. The sample belongs to a study of T cell responses to AZD1222 COVID-19 vaccine. In germline, CDR1 is MNHEY, CDR2 SMNVEV (reference sequence). V lost 6 bases to trimming and J lost 3 bases, with 11 bases between them. The CDR3 is 13 residues long. The receptor comes from an adult in good health. The material sequenced was peripheral blood. The chain employs TRBV27 and TRBJ1-1; no firm D call. For the CDR3, the DNA is TGTGCCAGCAGGCCCGAAAGGTACACTGAAGCTTTCTTT. Translated: CASRPERYTEAFF.